This TCR beta chain is drawn from a study of cytomegalovirus exposure and HLA in healthy donors. Researchers ran the PCR with 60 Vbeta and 13 Jbeta primers. Sequenced by immunoSEQ multiplex PCR; TCRdb stores in-frame clones only, minus some. The sample yields fewer than 200,000 clones, 72% seen once. Trimming cost V 7 bases and J 3 bases, with 9 bases left between them. The CDR3 has 13 residues. Germline V CDR1 and CDR2: ENHRY, SYGVKD. The TCR originated in a human donor in good health. The chain uses TRBV10-3 and TRBJ1-4, with D unresolved. The sample comprised PBMCs. The CDR3 DNA is TGTGCCATCAAGTCATCGGCTAATGAAAAACTGTTTTTT. Translating it yields CAIKSSANEKLFF.